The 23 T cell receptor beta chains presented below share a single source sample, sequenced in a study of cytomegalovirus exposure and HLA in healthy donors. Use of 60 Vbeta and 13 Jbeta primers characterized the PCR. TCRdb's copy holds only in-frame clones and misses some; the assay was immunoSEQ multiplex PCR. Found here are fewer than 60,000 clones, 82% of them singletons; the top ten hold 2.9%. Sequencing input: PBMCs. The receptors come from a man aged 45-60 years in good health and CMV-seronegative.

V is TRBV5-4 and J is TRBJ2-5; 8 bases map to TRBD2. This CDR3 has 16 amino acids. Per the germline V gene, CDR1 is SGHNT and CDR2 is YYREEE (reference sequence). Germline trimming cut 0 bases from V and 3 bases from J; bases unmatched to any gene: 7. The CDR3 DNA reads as TGTGCCAGCAGCTTGGAACCAGCGGGGGTGAAAGAGACCCAGTACTTC. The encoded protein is CASSLEPAGVKETQYF.

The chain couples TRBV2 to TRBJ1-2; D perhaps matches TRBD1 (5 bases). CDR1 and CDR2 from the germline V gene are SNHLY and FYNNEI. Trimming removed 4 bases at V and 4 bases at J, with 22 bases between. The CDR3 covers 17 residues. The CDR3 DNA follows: TGTGCCAGCAGTGTCTTCGTTGCGGGGGGATCCACCTATGGCTACACCTTC. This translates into CASSVFVAGGSTYGYTF.

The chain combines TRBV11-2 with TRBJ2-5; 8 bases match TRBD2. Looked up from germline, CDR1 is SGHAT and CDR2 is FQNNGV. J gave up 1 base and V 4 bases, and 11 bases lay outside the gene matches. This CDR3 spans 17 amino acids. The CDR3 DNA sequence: TGTGCCAGCAGCTGGGACGGAGTAGCGGGGTCCCAAGAGACCCAGTACTTC. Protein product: CASSWDGVAGSQETQYF. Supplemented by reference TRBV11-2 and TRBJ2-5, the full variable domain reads EAGVAQSPRYKIIEKRQSVAFWCNPISGHATLYWYQQILGQGPKLLIQFQNNGVVDDSQLPKDRFSAERLKGVDSTLKIQPAKLEDSAVYLCASSWDGVAGSQETQYFGPGTRLLVL.

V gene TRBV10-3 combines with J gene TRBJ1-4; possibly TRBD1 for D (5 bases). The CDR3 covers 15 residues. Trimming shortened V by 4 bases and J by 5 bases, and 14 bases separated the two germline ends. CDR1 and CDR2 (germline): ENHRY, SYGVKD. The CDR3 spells CAISASGGGNEKLFF. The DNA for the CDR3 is TGTGCCATCAGTGCGTCGGGGGGGGGAAATGAAAAACTGTTTTTT.

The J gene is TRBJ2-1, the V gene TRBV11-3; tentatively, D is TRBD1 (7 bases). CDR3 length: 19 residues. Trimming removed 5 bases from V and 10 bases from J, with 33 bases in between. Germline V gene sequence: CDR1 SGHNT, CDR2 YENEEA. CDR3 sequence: CASSLHSRDSRVEGKEQFF. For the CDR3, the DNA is TGTGCCAGCAGCCTGCATTCGCGGGACAGCAGAGTAGAGGGAAAGGAGCAGTTCTTC.

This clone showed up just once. The CDR3 reads CASSRLGGTNEKLFF. The CDR3 DNA sequence: TGCGCCAGCAGCCGCCTCGGAGGAACTAATGAAAAACTGTTTTTT. V and J are TRBV5-1 and TRBJ1-4; the D is unclear. CDR3 size: 15 residues. Trimming pared 4 bases from V and 1 base from J, leaving 11 bases between. CDR1 is SGHRS, CDR2 YFSETQ, per germline.

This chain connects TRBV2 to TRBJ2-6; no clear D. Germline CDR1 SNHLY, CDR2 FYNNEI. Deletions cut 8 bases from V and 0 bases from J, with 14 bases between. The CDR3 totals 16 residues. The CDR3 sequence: CASGEPESSGANVLTF. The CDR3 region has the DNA TGTGCCAGCGGAGAACCAGAGAGCTCTGGGGCCAACGTCCTGACTTTC.

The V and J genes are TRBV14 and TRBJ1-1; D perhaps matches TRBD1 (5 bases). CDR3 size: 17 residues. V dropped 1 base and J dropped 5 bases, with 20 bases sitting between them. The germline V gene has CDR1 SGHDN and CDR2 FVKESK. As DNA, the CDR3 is TGTGCCAGCAGCCAAGTCGCTTGGACAAATTTCCCAACTGAAGCTTTCTTT. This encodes CASSQVAWTNFPTEAFF.

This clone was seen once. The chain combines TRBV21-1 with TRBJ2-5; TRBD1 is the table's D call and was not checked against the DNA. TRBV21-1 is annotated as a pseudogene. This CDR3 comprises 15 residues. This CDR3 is CASSKATGVPETQYF. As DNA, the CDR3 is TGTGCCAGCAGCAAAGCAACAGGGGTGCCTGAGACCCAGTACTTC.

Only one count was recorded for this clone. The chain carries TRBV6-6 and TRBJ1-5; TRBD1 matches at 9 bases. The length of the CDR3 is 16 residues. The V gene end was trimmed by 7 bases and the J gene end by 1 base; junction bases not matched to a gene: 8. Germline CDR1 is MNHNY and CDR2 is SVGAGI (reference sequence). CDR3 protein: CASNGQGIASNQPQHF. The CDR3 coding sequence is TGTGCCAGCAACGGACAGGGGATTGCAAGCAATCAGCCCCAGCATTTT.

CDR3 nucleotides: TGTGCCAGCAGCGTATTGGGACTAGCGGGGGGTACCGCAGATACGCAGTATTTT. This sequence encodes CASSVLGLAGGTADTQYF. This sequence joins TRBV9 and TRBJ2-3, with 15 bases matching TRBD2. CDR1 and CDR2 from the germline V gene are SGDLS and YYNGEE. The CDR3 covers 18 residues. V was clipped by 1 base and J by 4 bases; unmatched bases: 7.

CDR3 DNA sequence: TGTGCCAGTAGTATTTCGGGGTTTGGCTACACCTTC. Translating gives CASSISGFGYTF. J is TRBJ1-2 and V is TRBV19; no definite D call. Germline-derived CDR1 and CDR2 are LNHDA and SQIVND (reference sequence). The CDR3 loop spans 12 amino acids. V was pared by 3 bases and J by 7 bases, with 9 bases between.

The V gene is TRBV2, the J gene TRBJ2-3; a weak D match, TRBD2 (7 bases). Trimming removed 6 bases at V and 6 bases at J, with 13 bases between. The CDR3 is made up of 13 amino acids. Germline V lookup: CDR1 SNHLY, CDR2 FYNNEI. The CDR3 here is CASRGGGSDTQYF. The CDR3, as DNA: TGTGCCAGCAGAGGGGGGGGGTCGGATACGCAGTATTTT.

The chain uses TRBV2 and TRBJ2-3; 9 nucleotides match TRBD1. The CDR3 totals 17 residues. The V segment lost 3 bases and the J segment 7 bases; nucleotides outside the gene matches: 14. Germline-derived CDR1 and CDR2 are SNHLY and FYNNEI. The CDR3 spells CASSDLAGTGFLYTQYF. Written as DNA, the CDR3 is TGTGCCAGCAGTGATCTGGCGGGGACAGGGTTCCTCTATACGCAGTATTTT.

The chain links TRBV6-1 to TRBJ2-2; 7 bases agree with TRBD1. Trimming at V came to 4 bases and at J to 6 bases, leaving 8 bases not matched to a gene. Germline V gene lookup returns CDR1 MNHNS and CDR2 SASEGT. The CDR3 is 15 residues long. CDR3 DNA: TGTGCCAGCAGTGGACAGGGTGGTAGGTCCGGGGAGCTGTTTTTT. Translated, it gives CASSGQGGRSGELFF.

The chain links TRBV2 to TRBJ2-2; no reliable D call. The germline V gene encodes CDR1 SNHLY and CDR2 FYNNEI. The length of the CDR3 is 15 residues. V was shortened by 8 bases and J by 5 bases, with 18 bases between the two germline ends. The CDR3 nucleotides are TGTGCCAGCTTAGTCAGGTCGTCGTGGACCGGGGAGCTGTTTTTT. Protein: CASLVRSSWTGELFF. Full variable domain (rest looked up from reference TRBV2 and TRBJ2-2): EPEVTQTPSHQVTQMGQEVILRCVPISNHLYFYWYRQILGQKVEFLVSFYNNEISEKSEIFDDQFSVERPDGSNFTLKIRSTKLEDSAMYFCASLVRSSWTGELFFGEGSRLTVL.

The CDR3 spells CASSLTGTGGVGYGYTF. In DNA form, the CDR3 reads TGTGCCAGCAGCTTAACCGGGACAGGGGGCGTGGGCTATGGCTACACCTTC. The V call is TRBV7-3, the J call TRBJ1-2; 12 bases line up with TRBD1. Looked up from germline, CDR1 is SGHTA and CDR2 is FQGTGA. The junction had 6 bases not matched to a gene; V was cut back by 0 bases and J by 4 bases. This CDR3 spans 17 amino acids.

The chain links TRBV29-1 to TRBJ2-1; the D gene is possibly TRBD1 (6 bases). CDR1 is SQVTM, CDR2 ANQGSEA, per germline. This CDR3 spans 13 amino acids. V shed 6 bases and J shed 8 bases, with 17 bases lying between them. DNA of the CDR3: TGCAGCGTCGAAAACGACAGGAGCCATGAGCAGTTCTTC. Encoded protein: CSVENDRSHEQFF.

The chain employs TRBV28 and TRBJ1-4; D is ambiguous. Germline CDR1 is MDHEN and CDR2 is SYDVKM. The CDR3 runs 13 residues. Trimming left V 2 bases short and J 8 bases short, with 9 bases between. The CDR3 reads CASSLARFEKLFF. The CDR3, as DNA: TGTGCCAGCAGTTTAGCCAGGTTCGAAAAACTGTTTTTT. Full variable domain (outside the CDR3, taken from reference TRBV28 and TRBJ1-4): DVKVTQSSRYLVKRTGEKVFLECVQDMDHENMFWYRQDPGLGLRLIYFSYDVKMKEKGDIPEGYSVSREKKERFSLILESASTNQTSMYLCASSLARFEKLFFGSGTQLSVL.

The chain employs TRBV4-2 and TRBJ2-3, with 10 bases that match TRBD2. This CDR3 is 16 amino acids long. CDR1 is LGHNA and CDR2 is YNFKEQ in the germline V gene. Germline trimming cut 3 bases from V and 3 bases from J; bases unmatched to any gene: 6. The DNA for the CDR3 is TGTGCCAGCAGCCAGGTAGCGGGGGGCGGTACAGATACGCAGTATTTT. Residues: CASSQVAGGGTDTQYF.

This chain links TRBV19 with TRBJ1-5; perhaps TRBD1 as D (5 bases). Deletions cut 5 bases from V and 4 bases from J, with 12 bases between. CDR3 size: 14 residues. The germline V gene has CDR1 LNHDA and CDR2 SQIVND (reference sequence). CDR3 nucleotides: TGTGCCAGTAGTCTAGGGGCAGATAATCAGCCCCAGCATTTT. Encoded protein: CASSLGADNQPQHF.

In DNA, the CDR3 is TGTGCCACCCAGTATAATTCAGGGGGTTCTGGCTACACCTTC. Its translation: CATQYNSGGSGYTF. The J gene is TRBJ1-2, the V gene TRBV19, with 7 bases identical to TRBD1. After removal of 10 bases from V and 7 bases from J, the junction contained 15 bases not matched to a gene. The CDR3 has 14 amino acids. Germline values: CDR1 LNHDA, CDR2 SQIVND (reference sequence).

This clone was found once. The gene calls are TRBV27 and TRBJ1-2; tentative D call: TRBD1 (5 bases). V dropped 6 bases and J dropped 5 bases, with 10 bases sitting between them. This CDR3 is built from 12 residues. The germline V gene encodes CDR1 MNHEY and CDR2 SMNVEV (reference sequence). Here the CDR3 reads CASSPDRYGYTF. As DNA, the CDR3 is TGTGCCAGCAGCCCCGACAGATATGGCTACACCTTC.